A single sample gave rise to the 26 T cell receptor beta chains below, sequenced in a study of blood T cell repertoires in COVID-19 (dated by TCRdb to the early 2020s). Library construction relied on the immunoSEQ multiplex PCR assay. Sourced from immuneACCESS, this table was stored by TCRdb with only in-frame sequences that have V and J called. A share of the clones is absent; for the studies checked, an unresolved V gene accounts for under half, and the remainder has no known explanation. The sample table records 150,000 or so clones; around 87% of these occur just once. Together, the top ten hold approximately 6.5% of the sample. The sample consisted of peripheral blood. All receptors derive from a man older than 75 with acute or convalescent COVID-19.

This clone was counted only a few times. This rearrangement joins TRBV7-9 to TRBJ2-2; 9 positions match TRBD2. Germline lookup yields CDR1 SEHNR and CDR2 FQNEAQ (reference sequence). CDR3 length: 17 amino acids. V shed 3 bases, J shed 5 bases, and the junction held 10 bases outside the gene matches. CDR3 region: CASSLWVAGVVTGELFF. CDR3 in DNA: TGTGCCAGCAGCTTGTGGGTAGCGGGAGTGGTGACCGGGGAGCTGTTTTTT.

V usage is TRBV5-1 and J usage is TRBJ1-5; tentatively, D is TRBD1 (6 bases). Germline CDR1 reads SGHRS; CDR2 reads YFSETQ. The length of the CDR3 is 13 residues. V dropped 5 bases and J dropped 4 bases, with 10 bases sitting between them. CDR3 region: CASRLDSNQPQHF. In nucleotides, the CDR3 is TGCGCCAGCAGGCTGGACAGTAATCAGCCCCAGCATTTT.

The rearrangement links TRBV30 to TRBJ1-4; tentatively, D is TRBD1 (5 bases). CDR1 GTSNPN and CDR2 SVGIG come from the germline V gene (reference sequence). The germline V and J ends were trimmed by 5 bases and 0 bases, with 19 bases remaining between them. There are 17 residues in the CDR3. Here the CDR3 DNA reads TGTGCCTGGGGGGCGGGAGCCAGACTTACAACTAATGAAAAACTGTTTTTT. Its translation: CAWGAGARLTTNEKLFF.

Only a few counts were recorded for this clone. Other DNA sequences from this sample encode an identical CDR3 as well. The J gene is TRBJ2-3, the V gene TRBV2; TRBD1 agrees at 7 bases. In germline, CDR1 is SNHLY, CDR2 FYNNEI. There are 15 residues in the CDR3. Germline trimming cut 4 bases from V and 0 bases from J; bases unmatched to any gene: 4. In DNA form, the CDR3 reads TGTGCCAGCAGTGGTGGGACAGCTAGCACAGATACGCAGTATTTT. It encodes CASSGGTASTDTQYF.

The V call is TRBV5-1, the J call TRBJ2-2; 8 bases are shared with TRBD2. CDR3 length equals 14 residues. The germline CDR1 and CDR2 sequences are SGHRS and YFSETQ. The trim removed 4 bases at V and 1 base at J, leaving 0 bases unmatched. The CDR3 nucleotides are TGCGCCAGCAGCCGGGAGGGGAACACCGGGGAGCTGTTTTTT. It specifies CASSREGNTGELFF.

The chain couples TRBV28 to TRBJ1-6; 8 positions agree with TRBD1. The CDR3 length is 17 residues. Germline V gene lookup returns CDR1 MDHEN and CDR2 SYDVKM. Unmatched junction bases numbered 12, after V lost 4 bases and J lost 7 bases. The CDR3: CASSYIYSDRENSPLHF. The CDR3 bases are TGTGCCAGCAGTTATATATACTCGGACAGGGAAAATTCACCCCTCCACTTT.

This rearrangement joins TRBV20-1 to TRBJ2-1; weak D call: TRBD2 (6 bases). V was shortened by 4 bases and J by 7 bases, with 8 bases between the two germline ends. CDR1 is DFQATT, CDR2 SNEGSKA, per germline (reference sequence). The CDR3 sequence is 11 residues long. In DNA form, the CDR3 reads TGCAGTGCTACCCTAGCGAATGAGCAGTTCTTC. It is translated as CSATLANEQFF.

V and J are TRBV7-2 and TRBJ2-3; D may be TRBD1 (6 bases). The CDR3 consists of 16 residues. From germline, CDR1 is SGHTA and CDR2 FQGNSA. V shed 6 bases and J shed 6 bases, with 22 bases lying between them. CDR3 residues: CASRMRTDTNVDTQYF. CDR3 in DNA: TGTGCCAGCAGGATGAGGACAGATACTAATGTGGATACGCAGTATTTT.

This rearrangement joins TRBV5-1 to TRBJ2-1, with 8 bases identical to TRBD1. The CDR3 length is 14 residues. V shed 0 bases and J 7 bases; nucleotides not matched to a gene: 3. Germline CDR1 and CDR2: SGHRS and YFSETQ. CDR3 amino acids: CASSLGTGRNEQFF. In DNA, the CDR3 is TGCGCCAGCAGCTTGGGGACAGGGAGGAATGAGCAGTTCTTC.

This clone was detected only once. The chain couples TRBV28 to TRBJ2-2; TRBD2 agrees at 9 bases. The germline CDR1 and CDR2 sequences are MDHEN and SYDVKM. The CDR3 is 16 amino acids. Trimming took 8 bases from V and 2 from J; bases not matched to a gene: 9. CDR3 loop: CASSRGGLPNTGELFF. CDR3 coding DNA: TGTGCCAGCTCGCGGGGGGGACTACCAAACACCGGGGAGCTGTTTTTT.

The rearrangement joins TRBV10-3 to TRBJ2-2; 7 bases match TRBD1. Germline loops: CDR1 ENHRY, CDR2 SYGVKD. V was clipped by 10 bases and J by 4 bases; unmatched bases: 6. The CDR3 is 13 residues long. DNA of the CDR3: TGTGCCACCTCGGGACAGATCACCGGGGAGCTGTTTTTT. Translation gives CATSGQITGELFF.

In this sample, this clone turned up once. The chain has TRBV5-4 and TRBJ1-6, with D maybe TRBD1 (6 bases). CDR3 length equals 15 residues. CDR1 is SGHNT and CDR2 is YYREEE in the germline V gene (reference sequence). Trimming left V 0 bases short and J 9 bases short, with 13 bases between. Here the CDR3 reads CASSLGRGGGSPLHF. The CDR3 nucleotides are TGTGCCAGCAGCTTGGGCCGGGGAGGGGGTTCACCCCTCCACTTT.

This chain connects TRBV28 to TRBJ1-1; perhaps TRBD1 as D (5 bases). Germline V gene sequence: CDR1 MDHEN, CDR2 SYDVKM. V shed 5 bases and J shed 5 bases, with 12 bases lying between them. The CDR3 loop spans 13 amino acids. The CDR3 DNA reads as TGTGCCAGCAGTGGGGGGTTGGGGACTGAAGCTTTCTTT. Translation gives CASSGGLGTEAFF.

The chain is built from TRBV6-4 and TRBJ2-3; TRBD1 might be the D (6 bases). The CDR3 is made up of 13 amino acids. Between the trimmed V and J ends, which lost 6 bases and 2 bases, there was a span of 9 bases. Germline V gene sequence: CDR1 MRHNA, CDR2 SNTAGT. CDR3 bases: TGTGCCAGCAGGGGGGCCGCCACAGATACGCAGTATTTT. It codes for CASRGAATDTQYF.

J is TRBJ1-5 and V is TRBV7-9; D is unresolved. The CDR3 runs to 12 residues. The V end was cut by 4 bases, the J end by 7 bases, with 8 bases between. Germline lookup yields CDR1 SEHNR and CDR2 FQNEAQ (reference sequence). Here the CDR3 reads CASSSSMQPQHF. DNA for the CDR3: TGTGCCAGCAGCTCATCAATGCAGCCCCAGCATTTT.

The genes are TRBV19 and TRBJ1-5; 7 nucleotides line up with TRBD1. The CDR3 has 14 residues. Germline V gives CDR1 LNHDA, CDR2 SQIVND (reference sequence). Unmatched junction bases numbered 4, after V lost 3 bases and J lost 5 bases. CDR3 in amino acids: CASSMGTAYQPQHF. DNA of the CDR3: TGTGCCAGTAGTATGGGGACAGCTTATCAGCCCCAGCATTTT.

This clone was seen a single time. This same CDR3 is encoded by further DNA sequences in the sample. The rearrangement joins TRBV28 to TRBJ1-6; no firm D call. Per the germline V gene, CDR1 is MDHEN and CDR2 is SYDVKM. CDR3 length: 13 residues. V dropped 2 bases and J dropped 10 bases, with 9 bases sitting between them. The CDR3, as DNA: TGTGCCAGCAGTTTAAAAGGAGACTCACCCCTCCACTTT. It encodes CASSLKGDSPLHF. Drawing the rest from reference TRBV28 and TRBJ1-6, the complete variable domain is DVKVTQSSRYLVKRTGEKVFLECVQDMDHENMFWYRQDPGLGLRLIYFSYDVKMKEKGDIPEGYSVSREKKERFSLILESASTNQTSMYLCASSLKGDSPLHFGNGTRLTVT.

V is TRBV19 and J is TRBJ2-2; 14 nucleotides line up with TRBD2. Germline lookup yields CDR1 LNHDA and CDR2 SQIVND (reference sequence). The CDR3 runs to 17 residues. Losses at the gene ends were 0 bases for V and 7 bases for J; bases not matched to a gene: 4. The CDR3 DNA sequence: TGTGCCAGTAGTATAGAAGGGACTAGCGGGAGTGTCGGGGAGCTGTTTTTT. Translating it yields CASSIEGTSGSVGELFF. Based on the CDR3 plus reference TRBV19 and TRBJ2-2, the full variable domain is DGGITQSPKYLFRKEGQNVTLSCEQNLNHDAMYWYRQDPGQGLRLIYYSQIVNDFQKGDIAEGYSVSREKKESFPLTVTSAQKNPTAFYLCASSIEGTSGSVGELFFGEGSRLTVL.

The chain carries TRBV10-3 and TRBJ1-1; D perhaps matches TRBD1 (5 bases). From germline, CDR1 is ENHRY and CDR2 SYGVKD. The CDR3 has 13 amino acids. Trimming cost V 10 bases and J 4 bases, with 16 bases left between them. As DNA, the CDR3 is TGTGCCACCTTATTCAGGGAGGGCACTGAAGCTTTCTTT. Translating gives CATLFREGTEAFF.

The CDR3 DNA reads TGTGCCAGCAGTGAAGGAGGAGCGTCACCATATTTT. Translation gives CASSEGGASPYF. The chain links TRBV6-1 to TRBJ1-3; no definite D call. This CDR3 region has 12 residues. Looked up from germline, CDR1 is MNHNS and CDR2 is SASEGT. Trimming removed 1 base from V and 15 bases from J, with 13 bases in between.

The chain links TRBV3-1 (or the pseudogene TRBV3-2) to TRBJ1-3, with D unclear. Germline lookup yields CDR1 LGHDT and CDR2 YNNKEL (reference sequence). Deletions cut 2 bases from V and 4 bases from J, with 3 bases between. The CDR3 consists of 12 residues. The CDR3 DNA reads as TGTGCCAGCAGCCAATCGGGAAACACCATATATTTT. Translating it yields CASSQSGNTIYF.

The chain is built from TRBV5-1 and TRBJ2-1; possibly TRBD2 for D (6 bases). V lost 4 bases and J lost 1, with 18 bases in between. CDR3 length equals 17 residues. Germline CDR1 SGHRS, CDR2 YFSETQ. Here the CDR3 reads CASSQGGTALSYNEQFF. The CDR3 DNA reads as TGCGCCAGCAGCCAAGGCGGGACGGCGCTTTCCTACAATGAGCAGTTCTTC.

The rearrangement links TRBV15 to TRBJ2-1; D unresolved. Trimming stripped 1 base from V and 10 bases from J, with 8 bases between. Germline-derived CDR1 and CDR2 are LNHNV and YYDKDF (reference sequence). The CDR3 runs to 12 residues. As DNA, the CDR3 is TGTGCCACCAGCAGAGGAGAATGGGAGCAGTTCTTC. This gives the protein CATSRGEWEQFF.

The sample holds one count of this clone. The rearrangement links TRBV6-6 to TRBJ1-2, with D maybe TRBD1 (6 bases). Trimming removed 6 bases from V and 7 bases from J, with 24 bases in between. This CDR3 comprises 16 residues. Germline CDR1 is MNHNY and CDR2 is SVGAGI (reference sequence). The CDR3 bases are TGTGCCAGCAGCCTCGGAGTTGGCAGGGGAGAGAGTGGCTACACCTTC. This gives the protein CASSLGVGRGESGYTF.

At least ten counts were recorded for this clone. The chain combines TRBV6-5 with TRBJ2-7; the match to TRBD2 covers 7 bases. The CDR3 totals 14 residues. Trimming cost V 6 bases and J 2 bases; bases outside gene matches: 7. Germline-derived CDR1 and CDR2 are MNHEY and SVGAGI. This CDR3 reads CASSGGRVPYEQYF. CDR3 nucleotide sequence: TGTGCCAGCAGCGGGGGGAGGGTGCCCTACGAGCAGTACTTC.

The genes are TRBV6-5 and TRBJ2-3, with 11 bases identical to TRBD2. Germline loops: CDR1 MNHEY, CDR2 SVGAGI. V was pared by 2 bases and J by 5 bases, with 6 bases of the junction left unmatched. CDR3 size: 16 residues. CDR3 amino acids: CASSYVAGGLVDTQYF. The CDR3 nucleotides are TGTGCCAGCAGTTACGTAGCGGGGGGGCTGGTAGATACGCAGTATTTT.